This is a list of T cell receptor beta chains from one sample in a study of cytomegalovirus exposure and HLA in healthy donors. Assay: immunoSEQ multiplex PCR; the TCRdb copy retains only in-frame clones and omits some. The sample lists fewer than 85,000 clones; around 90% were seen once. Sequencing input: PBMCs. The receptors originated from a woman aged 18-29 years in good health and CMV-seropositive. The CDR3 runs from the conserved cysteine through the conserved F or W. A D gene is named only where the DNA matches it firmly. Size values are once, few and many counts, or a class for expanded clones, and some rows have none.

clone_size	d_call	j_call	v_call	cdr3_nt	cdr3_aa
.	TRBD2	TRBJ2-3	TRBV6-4	TGTGCCAGCAGTGATACTAGCGGGGGAGTGGATACGCAGTATTTT	CASSDTSGGVDTQYF
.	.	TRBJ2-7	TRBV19	TGTGCCAGTGGCTTTCCGGGAAAAGCCTACGAGCAGTACTTC	CASGFPGKAYEQYF
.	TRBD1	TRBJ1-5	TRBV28	TGTGCCAGCAGGCACCACACTCGACAGGGATCCTATCAGCCCCAGCATTTT	CASRHHTRQGSYQPQHF
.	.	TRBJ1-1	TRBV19	TGTGCCAGTAGTATCCGCCAGGATGAAGCTTTCTTT	CASSIRQDEAFF
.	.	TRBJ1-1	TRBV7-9	TGTGCCAGCAGGTCGACGGGGATGAACACTGAAGCTTTCTTT	CASRSTGMNTEAFF
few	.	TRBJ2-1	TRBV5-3	TGTGCCAGAAGCTTGGTCAACAATGAGCAGTTCTTC	CARSLVNNEQFF
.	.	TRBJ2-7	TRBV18	TGTGCCAGCTCACCCCGCTCCTACGAGCAGTACTTC	CASSPRSYEQYF
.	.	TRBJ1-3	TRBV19	TGTGCCAGTACTATCTCGGCGGCGTCTGGAAACACCATATATTTT	CASTISAASGNTIYF
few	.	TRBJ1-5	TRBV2	TGTGCCAGCGCAGGAAAGTATCAGCCCCAGCATTTT	CASAGKYQPQHF
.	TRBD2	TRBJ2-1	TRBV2	TGTGCCAGCAGTCCTACTAGCGGGGGGTACAATGAGCAGTTCTTC	CASSPTSGGYNEQFF
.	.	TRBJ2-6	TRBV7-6	TGTGCCAGCAGCTTAGCGACACAGGGCATTGCGGTTTCTGGGGCCAACGTCCTGACTTTC	CASSLATQGIAVSGANVLTF
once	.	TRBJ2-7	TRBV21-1	TGTGCCAGCAGCCGGACTCCAAAGAGGGCCTACGAGCAGTACTTC	CASSRTPKRAYEQYF
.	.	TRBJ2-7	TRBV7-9	TGTGCCAGCAGCTTAGTACCGCAGGGAAGCCACGAGCAGTACTTC	CASSLVPQGSHEQYF
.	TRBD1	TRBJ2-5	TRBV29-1	TGCAGCGTTGAAATCGCGGGACAGGCCCAAGAGACCCAGTACTTC	CSVEIAGQAQETQYF
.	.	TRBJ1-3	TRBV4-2	TGTGCCAGCAGCCAAGATCTGGCAGGGAGGAACACCATATATTTT	CASSQDLAGRNTIYF
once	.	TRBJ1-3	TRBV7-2	TGTGCCAGCAGCTTAGATCAGGGTATAGCTGGAAACACCATATATTTT	CASSLDQGIAGNTIYF
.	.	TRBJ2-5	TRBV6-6	TGTGCCAGCAGTCGGACAAAGCAAGAGACCCAGTACTTC	CASSRTKQETQYF
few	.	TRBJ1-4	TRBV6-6	TGTGCCAGCAGTTACTGGGGCCCTCTTTATAATGAAAAACTGTTTTTT	CASSYWGPLYNEKLFF
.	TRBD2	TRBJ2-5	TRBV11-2	TGTGCCAGCAGCTTAGGGGCTAGCGGGGGGGAGACCCAGTACTTC	CASSLGASGGETQYF
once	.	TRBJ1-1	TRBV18	TGTGCCAGCTCACCCAGCGTCATGAACACTGAAGCTTTCTTT	CASSPSVMNTEAFF
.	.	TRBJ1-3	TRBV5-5	TGTGCCAGCAGCCCCACCCGGCAGGGCTACCACTCTGGAAACACCATATATTTT	CASSPTRQGYHSGNTIYF
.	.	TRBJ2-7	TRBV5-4	TGTGCCAGCAGCTTGGGTGGCAGTCACTCCTACGAGCAGTACTTC	CASSLGGSHSYEQYF
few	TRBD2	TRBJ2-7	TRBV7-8	TGTGCCAGCAGCTTAGAGAGGAGCGGGATGTTCTATTACGAGCAGTACTTC	CASSLERSGMFYYEQYF
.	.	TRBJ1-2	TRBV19	TGTGCCAGTAGTACCTTTGGGTCACATAACCCCCTTCGGGATGGCTACACCTTC	CASSTFGSHNPLRDGYTF
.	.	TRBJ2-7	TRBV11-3	TGTGCCAGCAGACCACTGGGGGCAGGCCGGACAGCAGTCTACGAGCAGTACTTC	CASRPLGAGRTAVYEQYF
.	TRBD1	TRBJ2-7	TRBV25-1	TGTGCCAGCTCAGGGACAGGGTGGTCCTACGAGCAGTACTTC	CASSGTGWSYEQYF
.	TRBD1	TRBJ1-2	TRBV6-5	TGTGCCAGCAGTTACCCCCGACAGGGGAATGGCTACACCTTC	CASSYPRQGNGYTF
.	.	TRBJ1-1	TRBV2	TGTGCCAGCAGTGCCCGCACAGGGAAAGAGACTGAAGCTTTCTTT	CASSARTGKETEAFF
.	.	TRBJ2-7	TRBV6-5	TGTGCCAGCAGTTACTTGGCAGGGGACTACGAGCAGTACTTC	CASSYLAGDYEQYF
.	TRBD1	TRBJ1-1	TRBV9	TGTGCCAGCAGCCCGCGGACAGGGAACACTGAAGCTTTCTTT	CASSPRTGNTEAFF
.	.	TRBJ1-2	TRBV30	TGTGCCTGGAGCCAGGGTTATGGCTACACCTTC	CAWSQGYGYTF
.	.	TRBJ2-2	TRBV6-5	TGTGCCAGCAGTTACAGTAGATCCGGGGAGCTGTTTTTT	CASSYSRSGELFF
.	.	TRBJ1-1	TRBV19	TGTGCCAGTAGTCCGAACTTAGGGGTGGTCACTGAAGCTTTCTTT	CASSPNLGVVTEAFF
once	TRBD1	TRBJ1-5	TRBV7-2	TGTGCCAGCAGCACGGGACAGCGGAGCAATCAGCCCCAGCATTTT	CASSTGQRSNQPQHF
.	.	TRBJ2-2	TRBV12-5	TGTGCTAGTGGCCCCCTTAACACCGGGGAGCTGTTTTTT	CASGPLNTGELFF
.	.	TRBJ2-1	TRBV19	TGTGCCAGTAGCACCGGGTTGAACAATGAGCAGTTCTTC	CASSTGLNNEQFF
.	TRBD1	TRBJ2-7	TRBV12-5	TGTGCTAGTGGTCGAACCCGGGACAGATCCTACGAGCAGTACTTC	CASGRTRDRSYEQYF
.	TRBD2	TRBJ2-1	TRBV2	TGTGCCAGCAGTGGAATACCGGGACTAGCGGGAGTTAAGTTCTTC	CASSGIPGLAGVKFF
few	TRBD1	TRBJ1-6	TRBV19	TGTGCCACCCAAGGACAGGGAGATAATTCACCCCTCCACTTT	CATQGQGDNSPLHF
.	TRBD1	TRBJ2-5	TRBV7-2	TGTGCCAGCAGCTCCAGGACAGGGAATTTAGAGACCCAGTACTTC	CASSSRTGNLETQYF
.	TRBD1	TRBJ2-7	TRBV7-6	TGTGCCAGCAGCTCAGGGACAGGGTCGAGCTACGAGCAGTACTTC	CASSSGTGSSYEQYF
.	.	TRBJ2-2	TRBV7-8	TGTGCCAGCAGCTTACGTTGGCAGGGGCTCACCGGGGAGCTGTTTTTT	CASSLRWQGLTGELFF